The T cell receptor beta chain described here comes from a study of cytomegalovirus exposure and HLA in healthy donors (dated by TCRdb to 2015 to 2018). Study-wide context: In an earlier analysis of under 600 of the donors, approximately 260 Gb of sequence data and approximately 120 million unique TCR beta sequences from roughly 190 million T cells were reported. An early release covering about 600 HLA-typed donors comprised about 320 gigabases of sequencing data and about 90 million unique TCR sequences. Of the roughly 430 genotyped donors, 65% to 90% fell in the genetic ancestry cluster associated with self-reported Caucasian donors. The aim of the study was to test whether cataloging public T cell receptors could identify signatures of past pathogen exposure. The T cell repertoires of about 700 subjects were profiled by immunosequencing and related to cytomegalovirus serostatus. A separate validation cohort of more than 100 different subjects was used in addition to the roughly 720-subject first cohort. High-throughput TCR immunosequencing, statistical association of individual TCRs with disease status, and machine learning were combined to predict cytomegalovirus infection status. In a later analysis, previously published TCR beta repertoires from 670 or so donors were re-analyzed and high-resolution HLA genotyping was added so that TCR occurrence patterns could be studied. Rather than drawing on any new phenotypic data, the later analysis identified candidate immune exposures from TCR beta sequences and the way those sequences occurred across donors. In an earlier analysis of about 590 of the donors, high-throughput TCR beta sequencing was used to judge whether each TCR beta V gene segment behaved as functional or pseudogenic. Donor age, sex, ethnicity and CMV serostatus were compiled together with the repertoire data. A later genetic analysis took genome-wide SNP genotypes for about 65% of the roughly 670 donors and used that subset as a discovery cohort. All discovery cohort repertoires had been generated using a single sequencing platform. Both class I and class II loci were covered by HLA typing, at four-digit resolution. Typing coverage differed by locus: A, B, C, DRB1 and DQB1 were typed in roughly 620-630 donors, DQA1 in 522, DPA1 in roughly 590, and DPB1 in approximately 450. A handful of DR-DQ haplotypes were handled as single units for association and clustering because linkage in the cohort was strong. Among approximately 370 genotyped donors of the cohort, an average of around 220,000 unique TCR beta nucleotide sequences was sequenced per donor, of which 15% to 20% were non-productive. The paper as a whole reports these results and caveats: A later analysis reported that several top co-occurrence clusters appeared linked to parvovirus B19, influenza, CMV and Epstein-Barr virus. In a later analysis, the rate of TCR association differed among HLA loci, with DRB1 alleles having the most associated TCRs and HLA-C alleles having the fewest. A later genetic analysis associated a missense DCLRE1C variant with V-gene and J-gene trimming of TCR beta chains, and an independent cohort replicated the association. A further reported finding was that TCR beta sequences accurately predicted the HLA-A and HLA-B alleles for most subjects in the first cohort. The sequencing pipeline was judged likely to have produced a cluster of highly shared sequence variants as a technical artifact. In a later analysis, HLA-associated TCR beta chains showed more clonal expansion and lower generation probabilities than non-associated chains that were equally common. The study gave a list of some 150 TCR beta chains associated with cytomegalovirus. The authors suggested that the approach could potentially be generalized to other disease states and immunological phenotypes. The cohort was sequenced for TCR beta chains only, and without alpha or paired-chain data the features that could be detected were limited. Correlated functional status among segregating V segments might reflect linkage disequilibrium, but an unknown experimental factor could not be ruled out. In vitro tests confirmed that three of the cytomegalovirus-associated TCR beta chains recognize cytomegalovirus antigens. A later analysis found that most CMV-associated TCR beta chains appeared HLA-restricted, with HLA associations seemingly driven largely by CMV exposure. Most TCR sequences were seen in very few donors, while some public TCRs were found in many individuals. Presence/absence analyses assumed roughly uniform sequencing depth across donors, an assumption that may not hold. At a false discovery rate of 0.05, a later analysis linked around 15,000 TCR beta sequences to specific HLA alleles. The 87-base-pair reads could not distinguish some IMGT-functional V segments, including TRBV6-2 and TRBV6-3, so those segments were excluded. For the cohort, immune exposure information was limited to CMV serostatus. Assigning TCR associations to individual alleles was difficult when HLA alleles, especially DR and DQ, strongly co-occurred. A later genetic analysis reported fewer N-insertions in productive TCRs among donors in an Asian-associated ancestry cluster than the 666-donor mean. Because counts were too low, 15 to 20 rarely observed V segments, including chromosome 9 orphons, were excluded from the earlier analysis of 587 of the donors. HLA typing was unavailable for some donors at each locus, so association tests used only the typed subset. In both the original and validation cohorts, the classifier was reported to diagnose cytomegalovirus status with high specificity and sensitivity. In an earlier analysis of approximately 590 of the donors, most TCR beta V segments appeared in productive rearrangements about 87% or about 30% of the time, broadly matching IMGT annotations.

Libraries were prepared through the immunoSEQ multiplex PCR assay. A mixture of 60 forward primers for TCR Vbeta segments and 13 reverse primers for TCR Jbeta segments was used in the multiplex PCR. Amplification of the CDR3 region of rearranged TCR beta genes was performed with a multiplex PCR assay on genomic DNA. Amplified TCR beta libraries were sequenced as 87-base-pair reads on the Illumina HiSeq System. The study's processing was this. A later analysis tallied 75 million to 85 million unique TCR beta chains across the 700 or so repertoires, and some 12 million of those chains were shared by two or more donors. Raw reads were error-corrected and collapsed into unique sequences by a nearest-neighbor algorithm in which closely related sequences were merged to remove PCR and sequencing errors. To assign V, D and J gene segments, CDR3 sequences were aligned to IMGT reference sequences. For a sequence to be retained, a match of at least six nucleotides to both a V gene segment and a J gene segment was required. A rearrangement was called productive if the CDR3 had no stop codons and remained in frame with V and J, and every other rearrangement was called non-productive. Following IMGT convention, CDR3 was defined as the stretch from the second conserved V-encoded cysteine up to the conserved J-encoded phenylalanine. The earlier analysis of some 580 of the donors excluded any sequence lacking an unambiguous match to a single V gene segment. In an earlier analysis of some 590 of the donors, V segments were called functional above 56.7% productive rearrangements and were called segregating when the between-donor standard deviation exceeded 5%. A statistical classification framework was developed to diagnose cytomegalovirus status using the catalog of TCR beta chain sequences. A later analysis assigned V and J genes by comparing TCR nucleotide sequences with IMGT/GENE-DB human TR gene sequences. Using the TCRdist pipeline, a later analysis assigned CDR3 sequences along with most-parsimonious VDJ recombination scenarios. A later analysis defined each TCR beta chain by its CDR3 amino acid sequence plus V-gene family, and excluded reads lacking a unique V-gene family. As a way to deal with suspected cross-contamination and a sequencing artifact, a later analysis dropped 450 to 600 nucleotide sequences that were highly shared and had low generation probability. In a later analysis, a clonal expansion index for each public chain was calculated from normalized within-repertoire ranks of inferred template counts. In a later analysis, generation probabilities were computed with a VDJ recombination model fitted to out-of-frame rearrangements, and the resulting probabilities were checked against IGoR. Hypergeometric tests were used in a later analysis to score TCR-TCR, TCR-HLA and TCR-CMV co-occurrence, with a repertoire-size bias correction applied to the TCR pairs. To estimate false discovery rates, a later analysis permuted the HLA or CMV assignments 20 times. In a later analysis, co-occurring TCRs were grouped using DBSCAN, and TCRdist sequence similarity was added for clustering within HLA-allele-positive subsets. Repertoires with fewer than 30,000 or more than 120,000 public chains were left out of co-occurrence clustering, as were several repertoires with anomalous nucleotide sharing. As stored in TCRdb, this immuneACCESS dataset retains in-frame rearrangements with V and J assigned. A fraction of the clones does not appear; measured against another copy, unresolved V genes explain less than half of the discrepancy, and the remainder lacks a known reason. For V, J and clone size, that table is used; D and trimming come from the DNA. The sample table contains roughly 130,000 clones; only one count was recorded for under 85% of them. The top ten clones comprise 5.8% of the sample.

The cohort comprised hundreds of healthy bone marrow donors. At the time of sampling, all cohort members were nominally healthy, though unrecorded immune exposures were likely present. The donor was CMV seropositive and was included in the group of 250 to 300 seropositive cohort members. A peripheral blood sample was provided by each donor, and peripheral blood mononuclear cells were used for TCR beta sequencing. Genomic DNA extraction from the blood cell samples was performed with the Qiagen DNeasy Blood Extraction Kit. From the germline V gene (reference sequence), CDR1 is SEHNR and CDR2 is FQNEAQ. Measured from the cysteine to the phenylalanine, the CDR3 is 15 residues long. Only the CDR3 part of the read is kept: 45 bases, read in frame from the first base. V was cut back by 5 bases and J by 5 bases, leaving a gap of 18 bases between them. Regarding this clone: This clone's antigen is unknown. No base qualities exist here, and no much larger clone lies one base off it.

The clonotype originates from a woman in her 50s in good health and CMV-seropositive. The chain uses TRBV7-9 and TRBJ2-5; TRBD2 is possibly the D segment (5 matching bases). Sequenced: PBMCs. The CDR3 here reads CASSRRGNDVETQYF. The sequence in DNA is TGTGCCAGCAGCCGACGGGGAAACGATGTTGAGACCCAGTACTTC.